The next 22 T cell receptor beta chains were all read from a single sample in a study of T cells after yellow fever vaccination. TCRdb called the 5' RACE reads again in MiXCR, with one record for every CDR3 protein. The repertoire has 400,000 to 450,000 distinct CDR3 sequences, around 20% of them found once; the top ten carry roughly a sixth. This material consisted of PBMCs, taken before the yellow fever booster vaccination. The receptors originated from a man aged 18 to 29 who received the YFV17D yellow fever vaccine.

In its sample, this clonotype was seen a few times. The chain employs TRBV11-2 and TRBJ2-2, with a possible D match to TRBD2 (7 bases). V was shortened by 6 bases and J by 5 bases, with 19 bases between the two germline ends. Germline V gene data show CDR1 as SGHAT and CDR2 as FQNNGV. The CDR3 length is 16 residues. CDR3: CASRVAGAAGTGELFF. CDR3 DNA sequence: TGTGCCAGCAGAGTGGCGGGGGCGGCGGGAACCGGGGAGCTGTTTTTT. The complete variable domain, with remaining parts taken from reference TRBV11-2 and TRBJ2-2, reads EAGVAQSPRYKIIEKRQSVAFWCNPISGHATLYWYQQILGQGPKLLIQFQNNGVVDDSQLPKDRFSAERLKGVDSTLKIQPAKLEDSAVYLCASRVAGAAGTGELFFGEGSRLTVL.

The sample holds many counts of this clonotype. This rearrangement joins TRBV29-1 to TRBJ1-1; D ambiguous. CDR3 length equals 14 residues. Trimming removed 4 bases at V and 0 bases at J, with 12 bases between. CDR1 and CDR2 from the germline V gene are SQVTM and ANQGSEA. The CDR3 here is CSVVSPGMNTEAFF. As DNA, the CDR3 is TGCAGCGTTGTGTCTCCGGGGATGAACACTGAAGCTTTCTTT.

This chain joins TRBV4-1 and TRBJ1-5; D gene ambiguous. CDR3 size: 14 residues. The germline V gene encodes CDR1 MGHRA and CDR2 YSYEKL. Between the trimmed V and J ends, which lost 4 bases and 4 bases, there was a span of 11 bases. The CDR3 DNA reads TGCGCCAGCAGCCGCCAGCCGCTTAATCAGCCCCAGCATTTT. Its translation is CASSRQPLNQPQHF.

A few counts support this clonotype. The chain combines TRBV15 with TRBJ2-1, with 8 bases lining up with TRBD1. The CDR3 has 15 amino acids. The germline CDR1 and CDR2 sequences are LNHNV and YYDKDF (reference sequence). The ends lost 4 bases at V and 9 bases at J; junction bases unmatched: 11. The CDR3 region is CATSTPDRAAGEQFF. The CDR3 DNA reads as TGTGCCACCAGCACGCCGGACAGGGCGGCCGGTGAGCAGTTCTTC.

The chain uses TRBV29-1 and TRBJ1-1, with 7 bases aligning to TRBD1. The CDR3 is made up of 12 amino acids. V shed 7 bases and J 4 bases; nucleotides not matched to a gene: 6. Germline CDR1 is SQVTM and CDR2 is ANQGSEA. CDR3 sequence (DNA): TGCAGCGCTTACAGGGGAACCACTGAAGCTTTCTTT. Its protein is CSAYRGTTEAFF.

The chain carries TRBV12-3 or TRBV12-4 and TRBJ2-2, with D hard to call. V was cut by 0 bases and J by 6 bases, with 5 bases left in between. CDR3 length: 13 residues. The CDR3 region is CASSLAGSGELFF. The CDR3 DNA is TGTGCCAGCAGTTTAGCGGGATCCGGGGAGCTGTTTTTT.

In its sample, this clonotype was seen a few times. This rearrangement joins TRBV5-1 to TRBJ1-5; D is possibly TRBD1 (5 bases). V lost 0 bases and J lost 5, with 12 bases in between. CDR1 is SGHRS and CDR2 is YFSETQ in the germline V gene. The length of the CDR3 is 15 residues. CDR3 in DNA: TGCGCCAGCAGCTTGGAGGGTACAGGCGATCAGCCCCAGCATTTT. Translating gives CASSLEGTGDQPQHF.

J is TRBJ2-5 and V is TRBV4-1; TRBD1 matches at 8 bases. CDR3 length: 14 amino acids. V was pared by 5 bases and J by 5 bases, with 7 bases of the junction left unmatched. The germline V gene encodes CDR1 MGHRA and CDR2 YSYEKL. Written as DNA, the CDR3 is TGCGCCAGCAGCTGGACAGGGTTTGGGGAGACCCAGTACTTC. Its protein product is CASSWTGFGETQYF.

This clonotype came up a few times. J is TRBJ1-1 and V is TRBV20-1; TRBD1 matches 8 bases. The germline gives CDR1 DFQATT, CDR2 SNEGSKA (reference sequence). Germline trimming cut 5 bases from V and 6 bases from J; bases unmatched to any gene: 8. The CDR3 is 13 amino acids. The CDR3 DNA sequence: TGCAGTGCTGGAGGACAGGGCTGGGCTGAAGCTTTCTTT. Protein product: CSAGGQGWAEAFF.

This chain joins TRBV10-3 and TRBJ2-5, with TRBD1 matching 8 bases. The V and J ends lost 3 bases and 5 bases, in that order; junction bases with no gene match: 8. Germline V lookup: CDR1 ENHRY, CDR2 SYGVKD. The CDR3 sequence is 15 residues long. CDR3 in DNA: TGTGCCATCAGTGAATTTAGGACAGGGATGGAGACCCAGTACTTC. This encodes CAISEFRTGMETQYF.

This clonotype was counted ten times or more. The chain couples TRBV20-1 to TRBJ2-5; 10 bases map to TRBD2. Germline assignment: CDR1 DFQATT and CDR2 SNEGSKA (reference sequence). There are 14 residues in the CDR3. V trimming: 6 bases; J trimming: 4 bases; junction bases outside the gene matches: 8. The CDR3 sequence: CSAPLAGGGETQYF. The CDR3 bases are TGCAGTGCCCCGTTAGCGGGGGGCGGAGAGACCCAGTACTTC.

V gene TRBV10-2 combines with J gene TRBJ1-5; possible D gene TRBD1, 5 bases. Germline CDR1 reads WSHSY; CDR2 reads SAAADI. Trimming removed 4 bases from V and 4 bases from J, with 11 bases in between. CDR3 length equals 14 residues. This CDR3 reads CASSALTANQPQHF. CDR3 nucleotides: TGCGCCAGCAGTGCGTTGACAGCTAATCAGCCCCAGCATTTT.

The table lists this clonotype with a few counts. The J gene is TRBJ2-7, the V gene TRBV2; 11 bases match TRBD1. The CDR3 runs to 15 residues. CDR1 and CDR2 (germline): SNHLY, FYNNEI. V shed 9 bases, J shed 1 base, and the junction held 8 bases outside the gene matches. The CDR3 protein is CASSRTGGRSYEQYF. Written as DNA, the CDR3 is TGTGCCAGTAGTAGGACAGGGGGCCGATCCTACGAGCAGTACTTC.

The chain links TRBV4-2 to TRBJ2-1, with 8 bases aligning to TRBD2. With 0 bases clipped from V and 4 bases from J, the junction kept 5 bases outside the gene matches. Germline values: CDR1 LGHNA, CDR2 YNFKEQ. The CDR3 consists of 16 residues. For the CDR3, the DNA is TGTGCCAGCAGCCAAGACGTCCGGGGGGGTTACAATGAGCAGTTCTTC. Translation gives CASSQDVRGGYNEQFF.

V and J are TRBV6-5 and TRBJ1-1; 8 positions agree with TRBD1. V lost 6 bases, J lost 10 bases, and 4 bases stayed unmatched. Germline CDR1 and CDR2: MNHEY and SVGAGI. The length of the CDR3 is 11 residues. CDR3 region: CASRTTGAAFF. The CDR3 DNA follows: TGTGCCAGCAGAACGACAGGGGCAGCTTTCTTT.

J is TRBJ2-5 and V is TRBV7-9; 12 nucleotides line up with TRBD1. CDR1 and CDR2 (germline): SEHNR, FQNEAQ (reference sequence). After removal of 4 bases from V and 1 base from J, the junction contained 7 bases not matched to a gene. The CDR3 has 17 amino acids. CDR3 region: CASSSGQGAQGQETQYF. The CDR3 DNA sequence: TGTGCCAGCAGCTCGGGACAGGGGGCGCAGGGCCAAGAGACCCAGTACTTC.

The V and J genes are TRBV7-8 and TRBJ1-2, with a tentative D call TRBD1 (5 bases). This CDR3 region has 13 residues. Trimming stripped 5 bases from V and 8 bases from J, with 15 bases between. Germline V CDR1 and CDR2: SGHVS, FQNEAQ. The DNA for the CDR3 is TGTGCCAGCAGCCTAAGAGTTGGGACCGGCTACACCTTC. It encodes CASSLRVGTGYTF.

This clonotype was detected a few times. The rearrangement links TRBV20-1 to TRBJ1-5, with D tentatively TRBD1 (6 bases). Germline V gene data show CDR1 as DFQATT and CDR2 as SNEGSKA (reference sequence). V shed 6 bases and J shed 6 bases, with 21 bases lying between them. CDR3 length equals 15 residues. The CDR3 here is CSAQNPRGVSQPQHF. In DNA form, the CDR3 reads TGCAGTGCCCAAAACCCCAGGGGAGTGTCTCAGCCCCAGCATTTT.

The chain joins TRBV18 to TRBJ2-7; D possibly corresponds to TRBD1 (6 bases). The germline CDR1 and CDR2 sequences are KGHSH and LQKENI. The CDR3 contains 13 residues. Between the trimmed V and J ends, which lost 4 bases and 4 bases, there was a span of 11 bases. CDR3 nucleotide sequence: TGTGCCAGCTCACTACAGGGTAAATACGAGCAGTACTTC. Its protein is CASSLQGKYEQYF. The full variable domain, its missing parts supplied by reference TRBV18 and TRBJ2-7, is NAGVMQNPRHLVRRRGQEARLRCSPMKGHSHVYWYRQLPEEGLKFMVYLQKENIIDESGMPKERFSAEFPKEGPSILRIQQVVRGDSAAYFCASSLQGKYEQYFGPGTRLTVT.

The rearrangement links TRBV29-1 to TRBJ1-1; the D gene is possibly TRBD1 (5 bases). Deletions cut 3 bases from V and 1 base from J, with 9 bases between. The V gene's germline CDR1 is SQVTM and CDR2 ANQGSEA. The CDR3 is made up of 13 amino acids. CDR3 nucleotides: TGCAGCGTTGAGGGGGACCGGAACACTGAAGCTTTCTTT. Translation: CSVEGDRNTEAFF.

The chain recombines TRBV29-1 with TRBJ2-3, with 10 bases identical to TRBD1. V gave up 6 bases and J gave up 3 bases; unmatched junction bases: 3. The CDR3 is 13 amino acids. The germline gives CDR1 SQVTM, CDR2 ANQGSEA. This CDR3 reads CSVGQGGTDTQYF. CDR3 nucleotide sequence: TGCAGCGTCGGACAGGGGGGGACAGATACGCAGTATTTT.

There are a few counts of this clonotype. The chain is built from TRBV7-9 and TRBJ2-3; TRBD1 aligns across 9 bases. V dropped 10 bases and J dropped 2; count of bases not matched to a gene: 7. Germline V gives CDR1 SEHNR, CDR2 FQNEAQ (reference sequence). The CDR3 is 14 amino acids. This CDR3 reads CATSDRGATDTQYF. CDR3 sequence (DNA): TGTGCCACGTCCGACAGGGGGGCCACAGATACGCAGTATTTT.